This TCR beta chain came from a study of OX40 agonist ivuxolimab in advanced cancers. At the level of the study: The study gave patients intravenous ivuxolimab at 0.01 to 10 mg/kg every 2 weeks.

Libraries were prepared by immunoSEQ multiplex PCR; TCRdb keeps only in-frame clonotypes and omits some of them. The sample lists 45,000 to 50,000 clones; around nine tenths were seen once. About this clone: What it recognizes is unknown.

The CDR3 has 13 residues. CDR1 is MNHNS and CDR2 is SASEGT in the germline V gene. V was trimmed by 4 bases and J by 2 bases, leaving 8 bases between them. With autoimmune disease history or systemic immunosuppression, patients were excluded. On cycle 4 day 1 and cycle 7 day 1, as well as at baseline, blood was sampled. Points from the study as a whole: No determination was made of the antigen specificity of the expanded peripheral T cells.

This sequence joins TRBV6-1 and TRBJ2-5; D is possibly TRBD2 (5 bases). The source of this sequence is an adult with an advanced solid tumor such as melanoma, head and neck, liver or kidney cancer. The material sequenced was CD4+ or CD8+ T cells sorted from blood, taken in a trial of the OX40 agonist ivuxolimab. In DNA, the CDR3 is TGTGCCAGCAGTGCGGGGTTTCAAGAGACCCAGTACTTC. It encodes CASSAGFQETQYF.